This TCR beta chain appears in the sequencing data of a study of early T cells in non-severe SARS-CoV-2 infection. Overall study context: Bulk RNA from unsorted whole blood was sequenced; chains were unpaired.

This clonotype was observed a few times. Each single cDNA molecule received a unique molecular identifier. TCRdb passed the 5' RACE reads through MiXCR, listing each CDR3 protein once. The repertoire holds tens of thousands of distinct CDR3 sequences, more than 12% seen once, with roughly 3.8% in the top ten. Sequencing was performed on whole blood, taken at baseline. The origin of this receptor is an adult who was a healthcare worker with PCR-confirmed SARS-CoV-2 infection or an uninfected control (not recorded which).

The CDR3: CASSIPGQHTEAFF. In nucleotides, the CDR3 is TGTGCCAGCAGCATTCCGGGACAGCACACTGAAGCTTTCTTT. The V gene is TRBV7-8, the J gene TRBJ1-1; 7 positions agree with TRBD1. CDR3 length: 14 amino acids. J was trimmed by 3 bases and V by 5 bases; bases with no gene match: 6. Looked up from germline, CDR1 is SGHVS and CDR2 is FQNEAQ.